These T cell receptor beta chains were read from a single sample in a study of blood T cell repertoires in COVID-19. The table came from immunoSEQ multiplex PCR; TCRdb's copy has only in-frame clones and leaves some out. The sample lists fewer than 120,000 clones, 70% to 80% seen once, with less than 10% in the top ten. The specimen was peripheral blood. The receptors shown here come from a woman aged 60-75 years with acute or convalescent COVID-19. The CDR3 runs from the conserved cysteine through the conserved F or W. A D gene is named only where the DNA matches it firmly. Clone size is stated in some rows and not others, as once, few, many or a class when expanded.

d_gene: .; abundance: .; j_gene: TRBJ1-6; v_gene: TRBV7-8; CDR3aa: CASTSSQVAPLHF; CDR3nt: TGTGCCAGTACATCTTCCCAGGTGGCACCCCTCCACTTT
d_gene: TRBD2; abundance: .; j_gene: TRBJ2-5; v_gene: TRBV9; CDR3aa: CASSVASASGGYETQYF; CDR3nt: TGTGCCAGCAGCGTGGCCTCCGCTAGCGGGGGGTACGAGACCCAGTACTTC
d_gene: .; abundance: few; j_gene: TRBJ1-6; v_gene: TRBV5-8; CDR3aa: CASSSGRGLGNSPLHF; CDR3nt: TGTGCCAGCAGCTCAGGGCGGGGGCTAGGGAATTCACCCCTCCACTTT
d_gene: .; abundance: .; j_gene: TRBJ2-1; v_gene: TRBV3-1/TRBV3-2; CDR3aa: CASSQTSSSYNEQFF; CDR3nt: TGTGCCAGCAGCCAAACTAGTAGCTCCTACAATGAGCAGTTCTTC
d_gene: TRBD1; abundance: .; j_gene: TRBJ2-1; v_gene: TRBV5-1; CDR3aa: CASSGSTGDGLNEQFF; CDR3nt: TGCGCCAGCAGCGGGAGCACAGGGGATGGGTTAAATGAGCAGTTCTTC
d_gene: TRBD1; abundance: .; j_gene: TRBJ2-1; v_gene: TRBV20-1; CDR3aa: CSASTGGINEQFF; CDR3nt: TGCAGTGCGAGTACAGGGGGGATTAATGAGCAGTTCTTC
d_gene: .; abundance: .; j_gene: TRBJ2-1; v_gene: TRBV24-1; CDR3aa: CATSDPGTINEQFF; CDR3nt: TGTGCCACCAGTGATCCCGGGACAATCAATGAGCAGTTCTTC
d_gene: .; abundance: .; j_gene: TRBJ2-2; v_gene: TRBV7-2; CDR3aa: CASSLVGRNTGELFF; CDR3nt: TGTGCCAGCAGCTTAGTGGGCAGGAACACCGGGGAGCTGTTTTTT
d_gene: .; abundance: .; j_gene: TRBJ2-4; v_gene: TRBV11-2; CDR3aa: CASSLVETRENIQYF; CDR3nt: TGTGCCAGCAGCTTAGTGGAGACTAGAGAGAACATTCAGTACTTC
d_gene: TRBD2; abundance: .; j_gene: TRBJ2-5; v_gene: TRBV24-1; CDR3aa: CATSFASGGETQYF; CDR3nt: TGTGCCACCAGTTTTGCTAGCGGGGGTGAGACCCAGTACTTC
d_gene: .; abundance: .; j_gene: TRBJ2-7; v_gene: TRBV10-3; CDR3aa: CAISEKGREYEQYF; CDR3nt: TGTGCCATCAGTGAGAAAGGCAGGGAATACGAGCAGTACTTC
d_gene: .; abundance: .; j_gene: TRBJ1-1; v_gene: TRBV6-6; CDR3aa: CASSSPTENEAFF; CDR3nt: TGTGCCAGCAGTTCCCCGACAGAAAACGAAGCTTTCTTT
d_gene: .; abundance: .; j_gene: TRBJ2-5; v_gene: TRBV5-1; CDR3aa: CASSSGGPPETQYF; CDR3nt: TGCGCCAGCAGCTCCGGAGGTCCCCCAGAGACCCAGTACTTC
d_gene: TRBD1; abundance: .; j_gene: TRBJ2-7; v_gene: TRBV7-2; CDR3aa: CASSDARTGSYEQYF; CDR3nt: TGTGCCAGCAGCGACGCCCGGACAGGATCCTACGAGCAGTACTTC
d_gene: .; abundance: few; j_gene: TRBJ1-5; v_gene: TRBV15; CDR3aa: CATSRVGGGQPQHF; CDR3nt: TGTGCCACCAGCAGAGTCGGGGGTGGGCAGCCCCAGCATTTT
d_gene: .; abundance: few; j_gene: TRBJ2-5; v_gene: TRBV6-4; CDR3aa: CASSQQGGGQETQYF; CDR3nt: TGTGCCAGCAGCCAACAGGGGGGGGGCCAAGAGACCCAGTACTTC
d_gene: TRBD2; abundance: few; j_gene: TRBJ2-1; v_gene: TRBV7-2; CDR3aa: CASRLAGAYYNEQFF; CDR3nt: TGTGCCAGCAGGTTAGCGGGGGCCTACTACAATGAGCAGTTCTTC
d_gene: .; abundance: few; j_gene: TRBJ1-5; v_gene: TRBV7-2; CDR3aa: CASSLDSGQGWEPQHF; CDR3nt: TGTGCCAGCAGCTTAGACTCGGGACAAGGGTGGGAGCCCCAGCATTTT
d_gene: .; abundance: .; j_gene: TRBJ1-4; v_gene: TRBV7-2; CDR3aa: CASSPGGGVYEKLFF; CDR3nt: TGTGCCAGCAGCCCAGGCGGGGGAGTATATGAAAAACTGTTTTTT
d_gene: TRBD2; abundance: .; j_gene: TRBJ2-4; v_gene: TRBV28; CDR3aa: CASSSTGGLAKNIQYF; CDR3nt: TGTGCCAGCAGTTCCACGGGGGGACTAGCCAAAAACATTCAGTACTTC
d_gene: .; abundance: .; j_gene: TRBJ1-4; v_gene: TRBV7-2; CDR3aa: CASSLDGATRLFF; CDR3nt: TGTGCCAGCAGCTTAGATGGGGCCACACGACTGTTTTTT
d_gene: .; abundance: few; j_gene: TRBJ2-1; v_gene: TRBV6-2/TRBV6-3; CDR3aa: CASSPAARQYNEQFF; CDR3nt: TGTGCCAGCAGTCCAGCCGCGCGGCAATACAATGAGCAGTTCTTC
d_gene: TRBD1; abundance: .; j_gene: TRBJ1-2; v_gene: TRBV30; CDR3aa: CAGYTGDGYGYTF; CDR3nt: TGTGCCGGATACACAGGGGACGGGTATGGCTACACCTTC
d_gene: TRBD2; abundance: .; j_gene: TRBJ2-2; v_gene: TRBV5-1; CDR3aa: CASSLAGPGTSIGTGELFF; CDR3nt: TGCGCCAGCAGCTTGGCTGGACCCGGGACTAGCATTGGCACCGGGGAGCTGTTTTTT
d_gene: .; abundance: .; j_gene: TRBJ1-1; v_gene: TRBV5-1; CDR3aa: CASYLQDNTEAFF; CDR3nt: TGCGCCAGCTACTTACAGGACAACACTGAAGCTTTCTTT
d_gene: .; abundance: .; j_gene: TRBJ2-1; v_gene: TRBV7-8; CDR3aa: CASSLRREHNEQFF; CDR3nt: TGTGCCAGCAGCTTACGGAGGGAACACAATGAGCAGTTCTTC
d_gene: .; abundance: .; j_gene: TRBJ1-2; v_gene: TRBV28; CDR3aa: CASSYQVGYGYTF; CDR3nt: TGTGCCAGCAGCTATCAGGTTGGCTATGGCTACACCTTC
d_gene: .; abundance: .; j_gene: TRBJ1-2; v_gene: TRBV11-1; CDR3aa: CASSLVPGGGNYGYTF; CDR3nt: TGTGCCAGCAGCTTAGTCCCTGGGGGCGGAAACTATGGCTACACCTTC
d_gene: TRBD1; abundance: .; j_gene: TRBJ1-2; v_gene: TRBV24-1; CDR3aa: CATSGTGAHYGYTF; CDR3nt: TGTGCCACCAGTGGGACAGGGGCCCACTATGGCTACACCTTC
d_gene: .; abundance: few; j_gene: TRBJ2-3; v_gene: TRBV24-1; CDR3aa: CATSDWPQESTDTQYF; CDR3nt: TGTGCCACCAGTGATTGGCCACAGGAGAGCACAGATACGCAGTATTTT
d_gene: .; abundance: .; j_gene: TRBJ2-3; v_gene: TRBV6-5; CDR3aa: CASRLEVGRTDTQYF; CDR3nt: TGTGCCAGTCGGCTTGAGGTGGGGCGCACAGATACGCAGTATTTT
d_gene: TRBD2; abundance: .; j_gene: TRBJ2-1; v_gene: TRBV7-2; CDR3aa: CASSLALLAGATYNEQFF; CDR3nt: TGTGCCAGCAGCTTAGCCCTTCTAGCGGGGGCTACCTACAATGAGCAGTTCTTC
d_gene: .; abundance: .; j_gene: TRBJ1-1; v_gene: TRBV7-9; CDR3aa: CASSSPGLSTEAFF; CDR3nt: TGTGCCAGCAGCTCCCCAGGGTTATCCACTGAAGCTTTCTTT
d_gene: TRBD1; abundance: .; j_gene: TRBJ1-1; v_gene: TRBV9; CDR3aa: CASSPRVTGATEAFF; CDR3nt: TGTGCCAGCAGCCCAAGGGTTACAGGGGCCACTGAAGCTTTCTTT
d_gene: TRBD2; abundance: few; j_gene: TRBJ2-3; v_gene: TRBV6-5; CDR3aa: CASRKLAGGGDTQYF; CDR3nt: TGTGCCAGCAGAAAACTAGCGGGGGGCGGCGATACGCAGTATTTT
d_gene: TRBD1; abundance: .; j_gene: TRBJ1-2; v_gene: TRBV7-2; CDR3aa: CASAPGQGRNYTF; CDR3nt: TGTGCCAGCGCGCCCGGACAGGGGAGAAATTACACCTTC
d_gene: .; abundance: .; j_gene: TRBJ1-2; v_gene: TRBV11-1; CDR3aa: CASSPSGYYGYTF; CDR3nt: TGTGCCAGCAGCCCCTCGGGGTACTATGGCTACACCTTC
d_gene: TRBD1; abundance: .; j_gene: TRBJ1-2; v_gene: TRBV7-2; CDR3aa: CASSFDRGRGYGYTF; CDR3nt: TGTGCCAGCAGCTTCGACAGGGGTCGAGGCTATGGCTACACCTTC
d_gene: .; abundance: .; j_gene: TRBJ2-7; v_gene: TRBV3-1/TRBV3-2; CDR3aa: CASSQESGGLPWEQYF; CDR3nt: TGTGCCAGCAGCCAAGAATCTGGGGGCCTCCCCTGGGAGCAGTACTTC
d_gene: .; abundance: .; j_gene: TRBJ1-4; v_gene: TRBV28; CDR3aa: CASSFAGDEKLFF; CDR3nt: TGTGCCAGCAGTTTCGCCGGGGATGAAAAACTGTTTTTT
d_gene: TRBD1; abundance: .; j_gene: TRBJ2-7; v_gene: TRBV9; CDR3aa: CASSVGVGTDPYEQYF; CDR3nt: TGTGCCAGCAGCGTAGGGGTCGGGACAGACCCCTACGAGCAGTACTTC
d_gene: TRBD1; abundance: .; j_gene: TRBJ1-2; v_gene: TRBV27; CDR3aa: CASRDETGGQGYTF; CDR3nt: TGTGCCAGCAGAGATGAAACAGGGGGCCAAGGCTACACCTTC
d_gene: TRBD1; abundance: .; j_gene: TRBJ1-6; v_gene: TRBV7-2; CDR3aa: CASSPPGQGKSPLHF; CDR3nt: TGTGCCAGCAGCCCCCCCGGACAGGGGAAATCACCCCTCCACTTT
d_gene: .; abundance: .; j_gene: TRBJ1-6; v_gene: TRBV9; CDR3aa: CASSVSSDSRHNSPLHF; CDR3nt: TGTGCCAGCAGCGTATCATCGGACAGTAGACATAATTCACCCCTCCACTTT
d_gene: .; abundance: .; j_gene: TRBJ2-5; v_gene: TRBV28; CDR3aa: CASSLLAKSREETQYF; CDR3nt: TGTGCCAGCAGTTTACTTGCCAAATCCAGGGAGGAAACCCAGTACTTC
d_gene: .; abundance: .; j_gene: TRBJ1-6; v_gene: TRBV27; CDR3aa: CASSLLTGVDNSPLHF; CDR3nt: TGTGCCAGCAGTTTATTAACAGGTGTGGATAATTCACCCCTCCACTTT
d_gene: TRBD1; abundance: .; j_gene: TRBJ1-5; v_gene: TRBV2; CDR3aa: CASSKLQGAGQPQHF; CDR3nt: TGTGCCAGCAGCAAACTACAGGGGGCCGGACAGCCCCAGCATTTT
d_gene: .; abundance: .; j_gene: TRBJ1-6; v_gene: TRBV19; CDR3aa: CASSLGPGNSPLHF; CDR3nt: TGTGCCAGTAGTCTAGGGCCAGGGAATTCACCCCTCCACTTT
d_gene: TRBD1; abundance: .; j_gene: TRBJ2-7; v_gene: TRBV5-5; CDR3aa: CASSSVGQGDYEQYF; CDR3nt: TGTGCCAGCAGCTCGGTAGGACAGGGTGACTACGAGCAGTACTTC
d_gene: .; abundance: few; j_gene: TRBJ2-1; v_gene: TRBV7-9; CDR3aa: CASSLSTGYNEQFF; CDR3nt: TGTGCCAGCAGCTTAAGTACAGGGTACAATGAGCAGTTCTTC
d_gene: TRBD1; abundance: .; j_gene: TRBJ2-7; v_gene: TRBV11-2; CDR3aa: CASSTGQGTGGSEQYF; CDR3nt: TGTGCCAGCAGCACCGGTCAAGGGACAGGGGGCTCGGAGCAGTACTTC
d_gene: .; abundance: once; j_gene: TRBJ2-1; v_gene: TRBV12-3/TRBV12-4; CDR3aa: CASSLNSLSEQFF; CDR3nt: TGTGCCAGCAGTTTAAATTCCCTCAGTGAGCAGTTCTTC
d_gene: .; abundance: .; j_gene: TRBJ1-4; v_gene: TRBV28; CDR3aa: CASTEVGGGGEKLFF; CDR3nt: TGTGCCAGCACCGAAGTCGGGGGAGGAGGTGAAAAACTGTTTTTT
d_gene: .; abundance: .; j_gene: TRBJ2-3; v_gene: TRBV18; CDR3aa: CASSPNTDTQYF; CDR3nt: TGTGCCAGCTCACCCAACACAGATACGCAGTATTTT
d_gene: .; abundance: .; j_gene: TRBJ2-5; v_gene: TRBV6-5; CDR3aa: CASRQGFIPQETQYF; CDR3nt: TGTGCCAGCAGACAGGGATTTATTCCCCAAGAGACCCAGTACTTC
d_gene: TRBD1; abundance: few; j_gene: TRBJ1-6; v_gene: TRBV3-1/TRBV3-2; CDR3aa: CASSRQGWRSPLHF; CDR3nt: TGTGCCAGCAGCCGACAGGGCTGGCGATCACCCCTCCACTTT
d_gene: TRBD1; abundance: .; j_gene: TRBJ1-2; v_gene: TRBV6-2/TRBV6-3; CDR3aa: CASSYLPRGTGGYTF; CDR3nt: TGTGCCAGCAGTTACCTCCCCAGGGGGACGGGTGGCTACACCTTC
d_gene: TRBD1; abundance: .; j_gene: TRBJ1-1; v_gene: TRBV7-2; CDR3aa: CASSARDRAFF; CDR3nt: TGTGCCAGCAGCGCACGGGACAGGGCTTTCTTT
d_gene: .; abundance: .; j_gene: TRBJ2-2; v_gene: TRBV5-1; CDR3aa: CASSLGGSLNTGELFF; CDR3nt: TGCGCCAGCAGCTTGGGAGGGTCCTTGAACACCGGGGAGCTGTTTTTT